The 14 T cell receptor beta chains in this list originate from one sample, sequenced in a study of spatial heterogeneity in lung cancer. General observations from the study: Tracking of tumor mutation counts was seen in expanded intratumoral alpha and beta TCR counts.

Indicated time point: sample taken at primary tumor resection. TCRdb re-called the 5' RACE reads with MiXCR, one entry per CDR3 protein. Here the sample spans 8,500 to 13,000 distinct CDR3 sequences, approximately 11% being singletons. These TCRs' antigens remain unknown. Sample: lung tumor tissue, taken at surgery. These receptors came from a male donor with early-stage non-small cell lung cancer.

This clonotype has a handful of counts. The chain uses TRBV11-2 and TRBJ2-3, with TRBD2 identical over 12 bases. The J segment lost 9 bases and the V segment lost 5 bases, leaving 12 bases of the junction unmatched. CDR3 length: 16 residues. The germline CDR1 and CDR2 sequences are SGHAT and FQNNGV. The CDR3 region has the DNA TGTGCCAGCAGCCGGGTCTCTAGCGGGGGGGCCAAAACGCAGTATTTT. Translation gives CASSRVSSGGAKTQYF.

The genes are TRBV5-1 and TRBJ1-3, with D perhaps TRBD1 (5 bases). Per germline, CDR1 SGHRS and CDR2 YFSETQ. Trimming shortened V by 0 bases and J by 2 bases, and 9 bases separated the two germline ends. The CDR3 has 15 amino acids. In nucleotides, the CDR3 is TGCGCCAGCAGCTTGGATGGGGGAGCTGGAAACACCATATATTTT. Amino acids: CASSLDGGAGNTIYF.

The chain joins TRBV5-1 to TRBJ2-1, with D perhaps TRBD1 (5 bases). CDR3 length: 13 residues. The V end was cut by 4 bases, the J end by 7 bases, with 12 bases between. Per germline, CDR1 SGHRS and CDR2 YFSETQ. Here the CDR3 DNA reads TGCGCCAGCAGCCTGGGGCCAGGGAATGAGCAGTTCTTC. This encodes CASSLGPGNEQFF.

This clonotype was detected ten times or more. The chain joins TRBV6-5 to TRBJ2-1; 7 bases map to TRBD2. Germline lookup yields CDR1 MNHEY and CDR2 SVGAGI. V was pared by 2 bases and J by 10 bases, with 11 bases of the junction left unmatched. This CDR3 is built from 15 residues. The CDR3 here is CASSYRGAGLEEQFF. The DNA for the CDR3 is TGTGCCAGCAGTTACCGGGGAGCGGGGCTCGAAGAGCAGTTCTTC.

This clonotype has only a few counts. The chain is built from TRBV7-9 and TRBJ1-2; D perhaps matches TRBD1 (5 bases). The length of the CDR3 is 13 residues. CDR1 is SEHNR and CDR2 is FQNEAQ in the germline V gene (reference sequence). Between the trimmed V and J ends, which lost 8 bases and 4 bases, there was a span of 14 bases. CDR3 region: CASRLDTLYGYTF. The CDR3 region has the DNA TGTGCCAGCCGCCTGGACACACTCTATGGCTACACCTTC.

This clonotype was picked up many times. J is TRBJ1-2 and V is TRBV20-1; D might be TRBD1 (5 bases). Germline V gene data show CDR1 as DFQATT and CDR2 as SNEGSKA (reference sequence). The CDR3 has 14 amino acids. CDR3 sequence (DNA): TGCAGCCCCGGGGCCCAGGGAGCAGACTATGGCTACACCTTC. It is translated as CSPGAQGADYGYTF.

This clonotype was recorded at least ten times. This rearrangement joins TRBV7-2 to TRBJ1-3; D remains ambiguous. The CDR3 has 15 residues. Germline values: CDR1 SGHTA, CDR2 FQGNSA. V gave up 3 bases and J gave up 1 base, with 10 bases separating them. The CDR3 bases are TGTGCCAGCAGCTTTAGGGCGGGTTCTGGAAACACCATATATTTT. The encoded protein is CASSFRAGSGNTIYF.

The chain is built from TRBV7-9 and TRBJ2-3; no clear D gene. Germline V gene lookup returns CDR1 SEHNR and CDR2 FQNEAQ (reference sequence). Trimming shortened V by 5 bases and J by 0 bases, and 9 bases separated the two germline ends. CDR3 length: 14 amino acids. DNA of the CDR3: TGTGCCAGCAGCCCTTTCGTTAGCACAGATACGCAGTATTTT. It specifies CASSPFVSTDTQYF. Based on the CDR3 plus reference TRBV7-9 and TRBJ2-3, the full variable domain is DTGVSQNPRHKITKRGQNVTFRCDPISEHNRLYWYRQTLGQGPEFLTYFQNEAQLEKSRLLSDRFSAERPKGSFSTLEIQRTEQGDSAMYLCASSPFVSTDTQYFGPGTRLTVL.

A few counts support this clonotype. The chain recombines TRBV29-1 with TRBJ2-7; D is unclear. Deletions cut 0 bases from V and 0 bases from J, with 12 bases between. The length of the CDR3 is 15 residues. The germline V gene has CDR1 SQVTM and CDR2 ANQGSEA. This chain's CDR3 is CSVEDQDGSSYEQYF. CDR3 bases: TGCAGCGTTGAAGATCAAGACGGATCCTCCTACGAGCAGTACTTC.

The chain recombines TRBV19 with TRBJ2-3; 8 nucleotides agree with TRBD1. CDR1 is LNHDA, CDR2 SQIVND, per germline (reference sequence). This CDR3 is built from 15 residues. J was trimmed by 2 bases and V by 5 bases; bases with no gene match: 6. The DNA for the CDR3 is TGTGCCAGTAGTCCCCAGGGGGCGGTCACAGATACGCAGTATTTT. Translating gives CASSPQGAVTDTQYF. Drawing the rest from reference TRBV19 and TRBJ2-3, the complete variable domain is DGGITQSPKYLFRKEGQNVTLSCEQNLNHDAMYWYRQDPGQGLRLIYYSQIVNDFQKGDIAEGYSVSREKKESFPLTVTSAQKNPTAFYLCASSPQGAVTDTQYFGPGTRLTVL.

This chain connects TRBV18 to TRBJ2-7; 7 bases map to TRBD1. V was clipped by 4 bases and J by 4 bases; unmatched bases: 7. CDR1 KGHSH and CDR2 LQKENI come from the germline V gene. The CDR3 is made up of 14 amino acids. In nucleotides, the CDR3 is TGTGCCAGCTCACTCGGGACAGACTCATACGAGCAGTACTTC. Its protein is CASSLGTDSYEQYF.

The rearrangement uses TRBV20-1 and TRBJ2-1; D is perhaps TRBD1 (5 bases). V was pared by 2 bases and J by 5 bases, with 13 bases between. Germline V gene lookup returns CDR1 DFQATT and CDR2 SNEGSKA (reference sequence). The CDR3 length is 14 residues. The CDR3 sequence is CSARKALGHNEQFF. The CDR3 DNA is TGCAGTGCTAGAAAGGCCTTGGGGCACAATGAGCAGTTCTTC.

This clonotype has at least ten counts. DNA for the CDR3: TGTGCCATCAGTGGGCCAGGGTTTGGTGCGAAGAAAGAGACCCAGTACTTC. Protein: CAISGPGFGAKKETQYF. The rearrangement links TRBV10-3 to TRBJ2-5; a possible D gene is TRBD1 (5 bases). The CDR3 has 17 amino acids. The V gene's germline CDR1 is ENHRY and CDR2 SYGVKD. Deletions cut 4 bases from V and 3 bases from J, with 21 bases between.

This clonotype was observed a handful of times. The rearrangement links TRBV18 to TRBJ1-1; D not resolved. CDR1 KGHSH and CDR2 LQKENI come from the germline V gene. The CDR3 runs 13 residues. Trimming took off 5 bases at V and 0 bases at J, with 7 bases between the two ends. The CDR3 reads CASSTGLNTEAFF. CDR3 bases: TGTGCCAGCTCAACGGGATTGAACACTGAAGCTTTCTTT.